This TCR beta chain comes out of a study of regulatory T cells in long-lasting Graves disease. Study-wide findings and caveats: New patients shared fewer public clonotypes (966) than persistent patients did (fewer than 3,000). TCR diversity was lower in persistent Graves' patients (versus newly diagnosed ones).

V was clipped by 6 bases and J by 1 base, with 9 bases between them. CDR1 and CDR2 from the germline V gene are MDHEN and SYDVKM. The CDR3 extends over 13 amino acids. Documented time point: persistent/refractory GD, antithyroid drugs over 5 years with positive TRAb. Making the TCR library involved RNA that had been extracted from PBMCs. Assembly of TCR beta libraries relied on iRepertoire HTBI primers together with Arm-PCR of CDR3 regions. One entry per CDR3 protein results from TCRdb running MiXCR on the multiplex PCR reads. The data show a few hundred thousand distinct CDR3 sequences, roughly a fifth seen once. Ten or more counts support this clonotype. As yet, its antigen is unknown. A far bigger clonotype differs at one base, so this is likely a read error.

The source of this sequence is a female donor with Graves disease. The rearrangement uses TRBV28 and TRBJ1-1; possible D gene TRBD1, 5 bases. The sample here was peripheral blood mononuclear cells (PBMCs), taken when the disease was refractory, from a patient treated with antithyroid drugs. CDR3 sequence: CASSMTENTEAFF. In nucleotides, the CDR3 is TGTGCCAGCAGCATGACAGAGAACACTGAAGCTTTCTTT.